A selection of T cell receptor beta chains follows, all from one sample in a study of CD8+CD57+ T cells in acquired aplastic anemia. TCRdb fed the reads into MiXCR, producing one record per CDR3 protein. The top ten clones hold about 1.7% of a sample with fewer than 200,000 distinct CDR3 sequences, under 50% of them seen once. The specimen was sorted CD4+, CD8+, or CD8+CD57+ T cells (not recorded which) from PBMCs. These TCRs come from a human donor with aplastic anemia. Both conserved end residues are part of each CDR3. The D gene is left open where the match is weak. The size field is filled for only some rows; it gives once, few, many or a size class.

v_call	j_call	clone_size	d_call	cdr3_nt	cdr3_aa
TRBV7-8	TRBJ2-3	many	-	TGTGCCAGCACCCTAGCGAACACAGATACGCAGTATTTT	CASTLANTDTQYF
TRBV29-1	TRBJ2-5	few	TRBD2	TGCAGCGTTGCACTAGCGGGGGCACAAGTGACCCAGTACTTC	CSVALAGAQVTQYF
TRBV13	TRBJ1-6	-	TRBD1	TGTGCCAGCAGCCCCGGGACAGCCTCCAATTCACCCCTCCACTTT	CASSPGTASNSPLHF
TRBV25-1	TRBJ2-1	-	TRBD1	TGTGCCAGCAGTGAATATGGGACAGGGAATTTAAATGAGCAGTTCTTC	CASSEYGTGNLNEQFF
TRBV10-2	TRBJ2-5	few	TRBD2	TGCGCCAGCGACGAGACTAGCGGGAGAAAGACCCAGTACTTC	CASDETSGRKTQYF
TRBV29-1	TRBJ1-4	many	TRBD1	TGCAGCGTTGGTCGCGGGACAGGAGGTGAAAAACTGTTTTTT	CSVGRGTGGEKLFF
TRBV2	TRBJ1-4	-	-	TGTGCCAGCAGTGAAAAGGCGAGGGGAACTGAAAAACTGTTTTTT	CASSEKARGTEKLFF
TRBV20-1	TRBJ1-1	-	-	TGCAGTGCCGTTAGCGGGAGCACCGGGGACACTGAAGCTTTCTTT	CSAVSGSTGDTEAFF
TRBV2	TRBJ1-5	many	TRBD1	TGTGCCAGCAGTGCGGGTCAGGGGGCGGCTCTCGTAACCGGCCAGCCCCAGCATTTT	CASSAGQGAALVTGQPQHF
TRBV2	TRBJ2-5	-	TRBD2	TGTGCCAGCAGCTTCCCGACTAGCGGGAGTGAGACCCAGTACTTC	CASSFPTSGSETQYF
TRBV19	TRBJ1-1	many	-	TGTGCCAGTAGTATAATGGACACTGAAGCTTTCTTT	CASSIMDTEAFF
TRBV10-2	TRBJ2-3	once	TRBD1	TGCGCCAGCAGCGCCACGGGACAGCTCACGGATACGCAGTATTTT	CASSATGQLTDTQYF
TRBV29-1	TRBJ2-5	-	TRBD2	TGCAGCGTGAAGACTAGCGGACAAGAGACCCAGTACTTC	CSVKTSGQETQYF
TRBV7-2	TRBJ2-5	many	-	TGTGCCAGCAGCCCACGGGGTTTCCAAGAGACCCAGTACTTC	CASSPRGFQETQYF
TRBV7-9	TRBJ2-7	many	TRBD2	TGTGCCAGCAGCATCCGGGGACTAGCGGAGAACGAGCAGTACTTC	CASSIRGLAENEQYF
TRBV6-1	TRBJ1-1	-	-	TGTGCCAGCAGTGAAGGACGTGGAGTGAACACTGAAGCTTTCTTT	CASSEGRGVNTEAFF
TRBV7-2	TRBJ2-5	once	TRBD2	TGTGCCAGCAGCTTAACGGGACTAGAAGAGACCCAGTACTTC	CASSLTGLEETQYF
TRBV7-9	TRBJ2-7	few	-	TGTGCCAGCAGCCCCGGCAGAGTCTACGAGCAGTACTTC	CASSPGRVYEQYF
TRBV2	TRBJ2-7	-	-	TGTGCCAGCAGTGTCCAGCGTTCGGGGTACGAGCAGTACTTC	CASSVQRSGYEQYF
TRBV24-1	TRBJ2-7	-	TRBD2	TGTGCCACCAGGTGGGGGACTAGCGTTAACTACGAGCAGTACTTC	CATRWGTSVNYEQYF
TRBV2	TRBJ2-7	-	TRBD1	TGTGCCAGTAATCCCGGGACAGAAGATAACGAGCAGTACTTC	CASNPGTEDNEQYF
TRBV7-8	TRBJ2-7	-	TRBD2	TGTGCCAGCACTTACGCAGCGGGAGTCGGCTACGAGCAGTACTTC	CASTYAAGVGYEQYF
TRBV7-8	TRBJ1-1	-	-	TGTGCCAGCAGCTTAATCACGGGTAGGGACACTGAAGCTTTCTTT	CASSLITGRDTEAFF
TRBV6-5	TRBJ1-2	many	TRBD1	TGTGCCAGCAGTTCCCCGGACAGGGGGGTTCGGGGCTACACCTTC	CASSSPDRGVRGYTF
TRBV19	TRBJ1-6	many	-	TGTGCCAGTACCAGGGAGGGCTCGTCACCCCTCCACTTT	CASTREGSSPLHF
TRBV9	TRBJ2-3	-	-	TGTGCCAGCAGCGTAGCTTTGTTGGGCACAGATACGCAGTATTTT	CASSVALLGTDTQYF
TRBV20-1	TRBJ2-5	many	-	TGCAGTGCTGGGGTGTCGGAGGAGACCCAGTACTTC	CSAGVSEETQYF
TRBV24-1	TRBJ2-1	-	TRBD2	TGTGCCACCAGTGATCCCGGGGGGGGGAATGAGCAGTTCTTC	CATSDPGGGNEQFF
TRBV7-6	TRBJ2-3	few	-	TGTGCCAGCAGGCTCGCCCAGGGGGGTGCAGATACGCAGTATTTT	CASRLAQGGADTQYF
TRBV7-2	TRBJ2-1	-	TRBD1	TGTGCCAGCAGGCCCGGTTCTCGACAGGGGGCTAACAAACTCTACAATGAGCAGTTCTTC	CASRPGSRQGANKLYNEQFF
TRBV19	TRBJ2-3	many	-	TGTGCCAGTAGTATGGGTACGCAGTATTTT	CASSMGTQYF
TRBV2	TRBJ1-4	-	-	TGTGCCAGCAGTGAATTAGGGGAAAAACTGTTTTTT	CASSELGEKLFF
TRBV29-1	TRBJ2-1	-	TRBD2	TGCAGCATGTGTTTGACTAGCGCCGGAAGGGAGCAGTTCTTC	CSMCLTSAGREQFF
TRBV12-3/TRBV12-4	TRBJ2-7	-	TRBD2	TGTGCCAGCAGGGCTAGCGGGATCTACGAGCAGTACTTC	CASRASGIYEQYF
TRBV20-1	TRBJ2-5	-	TRBD1	TGCAGTGCAAAGACAGGGGATGAAGTGGGGACCCAGTACTTC	CSAKTGDEVGTQYF
TRBV12-3/TRBV12-4	TRBJ2-7	many	TRBD2	TGTGCCAGCAGTACCGCCGGGACTATATCCGAGCAGTACTTC	CASSTAGTISEQYF
TRBV11-2	TRBJ2-7	many	-	TGTGCCAGCAGCTTAGAAAGCACAGGAACCTACGAGCAGTACTTC	CASSLESTGTYEQYF
TRBV13	TRBJ2-7	many	-	TGTGCCAGCAGCTCATGGAGGGGGCCCTACGAGCAGTACTTC	CASSSWRGPYEQYF
TRBV9	TRBJ2-3	many	-	TGTGCCAGCAGCCCCTTTAGCACAGATACGCAGTATTTT	CASSPFSTDTQYF
TRBV4-2	TRBJ2-1	many	-	TGTGCCAGCAGCCAAGGAATCGGCGGGATACGTGATGAGCAGTTCTTC	CASSQGIGGIRDEQFF
TRBV20-1	TRBJ1-5	many	-	TGCAGTGCTAGAAGCAGCGTAAATGGCAATCAGCCCCAGCATTTT	CSARSSVNGNQPQHF
TRBV5-4	TRBJ1-6	many	-	TGTGCCAGCAGCTCCGGACAGAGCTCCTATAATTCACCCCTCCACTTT	CASSSGQSSYNSPLHF
TRBV11-2	TRBJ1-1	many	TRBD1	TGTGCCAGCAGCTTAGAGTGGGGACAGATTGGCGGGTACACTGAAGCTTTCTTT	CASSLEWGQIGGYTEAFF
TRBV12-3/TRBV12-4	TRBJ1-1	-	-	TGTGCCAGCAGTTTTTCAGTTAACACTGAAGCTTTCTTT	CASSFSVNTEAFF
TRBV2	TRBJ1-1	few	-	TGTGCCATCGGACTGTTATGGACTGAAGCTTTCTTT	CAIGLLWTEAFF
TRBV15	TRBJ1-5	few	-	TGTGCCACCAGCAGAGATACGGGGCAGCCCCAGCATTTT	CATSRDTGQPQHF
TRBV19	TRBJ1-6	many	-	TGTGCCAGTAGTCTTTTTGAGAGGGATTCACCCCTCCACTTT	CASSLFERDSPLHF
TRBV12-3/TRBV12-4	TRBJ2-3	few	-	TGTGCCAGCAGTCAGACTGAAACGCAGTATTTT	CASSQTETQYF
TRBV15	TRBJ2-3	-	TRBD2	TGTGCCACCAGCAGAGATAGCGGGGGGAGTACAGATACGCAGTATTTT	CATSRDSGGSTDTQYF
TRBV5-5	TRBJ2-5	once	-	TGTGCCAGCAGCAGACCTAGACACGCAGAGACCCAGTACTTC	CASSRPRHAETQYF
TRBV11-2	TRBJ2-7	-	-	TGTGCCAGCAGTATAGCAGGTAGCTACGAGCAGTACTTC	CASSIAGSYEQYF
TRBV3-1	TRBJ2-2	-	TRBD1	TGTGCCAGCAGCCAAGATTGCAGGGGGCGTAACGGGGAGCTGTTTTTT	CASSQDCRGRNGELFF
TRBV10-3	TRBJ1-1	-	-	TGTCCCATCAGCGAAGGTGGGATCGCTGAAGCTTTCTTT	CPISEGGIAEAFF